Listed below are T cell receptor beta chains from one sample, sequenced in a study of radiotherapy plus CTLA-4 blockade in lung cancer. The assay was immunoSEQ multiplex PCR, and TCRdb's table has in-frame clones only and misses some. This sample has tens of thousands of clones, with around 79% found just once. The sequencing here drew on peripheral blood, taken from a patient treated with radiotherapy plus ipilimumab. The source of these receptors is a human donor with non-small cell lung cancer who had stable disease on radiotherapy plus ipilimumab. The CDR3 runs from the conserved cysteine through the conserved F or W. Each record gives: D gene, clone size, J gene, V gene, CDR3 protein, CDR3 DNA. The D gene is left open where the match is weak. Rows give clone size only sometimes, using once, few, many, or a class for an expanded clone.

TRBD1,.,TRBJ2-1,TRBV7-9,CASSLDRGVNNEQFF,TGTGCCAGCAGCTTAGACAGGGGCGTAAACAATGAGCAGTTCTTC
.,.,TRBJ1-2,TRBV7-2,CASTAAVSEQGYGYTF,TGTGCCAGCACCGCAGCCGTGTCAGAACAGGGCTATGGCTACACCTTC
TRBD2,once,TRBJ2-3,TRBV27,CASSFNGGGTDTQYF,TGTGCCAGCAGTTTTAACGGGGGGGGGACAGATACGCAGTATTTT
.,.,TRBJ2-5,TRBV29-1,CSVPPVRYQETQYF,TGCAGCGTTCCACCGGTCAGGTACCAAGAGACCCAGTACTTC
.,.,TRBJ1-2,TRBV7-9,CASSSQGINYGYTF,TGTGCCAGCAGCTCTCAGGGGATCAACTATGGCTACACCTTC
TRBD2,.,TRBJ2-2,TRBV19,CASTPGTSGTGELFF,TGTGCCAGTACCCCGGGGACTAGCGGCACCGGGGAGCTGTTTTTT
.,.,TRBJ1-4,TRBV5-1,CASSSGGTNEKLFF,TGCGCCAGCAGCTCGGGAGGGACTAATGAAAAACTGTTTTTT
TRBD2,.,TRBJ2-7,TRBV6-5,CASSSPRGGAYEQYF,TGTGCCAGCAGCTCCCCCCGCGGGGGGGCGTACGAGCAGTACTTC
.,.,TRBJ1-2,TRBV30,CAWSVPGPGSGYTF,TGTGCCTGGAGTGTACCAGGCCCCGGGTCTGGCTACACCTTC
.,.,TRBJ1-4,TRBV5-1,CASSDGQNEKLFF,TGCGCCAGCTCTGACGGACAGAATGAAAAACTGTTTTTT
.,.,TRBJ1-5,TRBV7-2,CASSLGPEQPQHF,TGTGCCAGCAGCTTAGGTCCCGAGCAGCCCCAGCATTTT
.,.,TRBJ1-3,TRBV14,CASSQDPGSRAGNTIYF,TGTGCCAGCAGCCAAGATCCGGGCAGCCGGGCGGGAAACACCATATATTTT
.,.,TRBJ2-1,TRBV2,CASSDRTPGRFF,TGTGCCAGCAGTGACCGGACCCCCGGCCGGTTCTTC
.,.,TRBJ2-7,TRBV2,CASSLRGTLSYEQYF,TGTGCCAGCAGTCTTCGGGGGACCCTCTCCTACGAGCAGTACTTC
TRBD1,.,TRBJ1-6,TRBV6-1,CASSVPGQGHSPLHF,TGTGCCAGCAGTGTTCCGGGACAGGGCCATTCACCCCTCCACTTT
TRBD2,.,TRBJ2-3,TRBV25-1,CASSHLTSGGTDTQYF,TGTGCCAGCAGTCATTTGACTAGCGGGGGCACAGATACGCAGTATTTT
.,few,TRBJ1-2,TRBV28,CASSGIWGYTF,TGTGCCAGCAGCGGAATTTGGGGCTACACCTTC
TRBD1,.,TRBJ1-3,TRBV30,CASDRGSRGSGNTIYF,TGTGCCTCGGACAGGGGGAGTAGGGGCTCTGGAAACACCATATATTTT
.,few,TRBJ1-5,TRBV6-6,CASSWDISSGQPQHF,TGTGCCAGCAGTTGGGACATTTCCTCAGGGCAGCCCCAGCATTTT
.,.,TRBJ1-2,TRBV19,CASSILRGYGYTF,TGTGCCAGTAGTATACTCAGGGGATATGGCTACACCTTC
.,.,TRBJ2-5,TRBV2,CASSGGGTRQETQYF,TGTGCCAGCAGTGGGGGAGGTACCCGCCAAGAGACCCAGTACTTC
.,.,TRBJ1-4,TRBV27,CASSLYQGGDEKLFF,TGTGCCAGCAGTTTATATCAGGGTGGGGATGAAAAACTGTTTTTT
.,once,TRBJ1-1,TRBV5-8,CASSLAAPRDTEAFF,TGTGCCAGCAGCCTGGCCGCACCGCGGGACACTGAAGCTTTCTTT
.,.,TRBJ2-5,TRBV18,CASSPRTEDQETQYF,TGTGCCAGCTCACCACGGACAGAAGACCAAGAGACCCAGTACTTC
TRBD1,.,TRBJ1-1,TRBV4-1,CASSQVQGTTEAFF,TGCGCCAGCAGCCAGGTACAGGGGACCACTGAAGCTTTCTTT
TRBD1,.,TRBJ1-5,TRBV5-5,CASSLGQGGNQPQHF,TGTGCCAGCAGCTTGGGACAGGGGGGCAATCAGCCCCAGCATTTT
.,.,TRBJ2-3,TRBV7-3,CASSLSLTRGTDTQYF,TGTGCCAGCAGCTTATCACTCACCCGGGGCACAGATACGCAGTATTTT
.,few,TRBJ1-5,TRBV6-5,CASSVGGDQPQHF,TGTGCCAGCAGTGTAGGTGGGGATCAGCCCCAGCATTTT
.,.,TRBJ2-5,TRBV9,CASSVGPSGATQYF,TGTGCCAGCAGCGTAGGGCCCTCGGGTGCGACCCAGTACTTC
.,.,TRBJ1-5,TRBV19,CASSMLSVPQPQHF,TGTGCCAGTAGTATGTTGTCGGTGCCTCAGCCCCAGCATTTT
.,.,TRBJ1-5,TRBV2,CASSEALEDSKGNQPQHF,TGTGCCAGCAGTGAAGCATTGGAAGACTCAAAGGGCAATCAGCCCCAGCATTTT
.,once,TRBJ1-1,TRBV19,CASSIRHTEAFF,TGTGCCAGTAGTATCAGACACACTGAAGCTTTCTTT
.,.,TRBJ2-1,TRBV20-1,CSARGHNEQFF,TGCAGTGCTAGAGGCCACAATGAGCAGTTCTTC
.,once,TRBJ1-3,TRBV7-8,CASSPARAGNTIYF,TGTGCCAGCAGCCCGGCGAGGGCTGGAAACACCATATATTTT
.,.,TRBJ2-2,TRBV25-1,CASSGRPAGTTGELFF,TGTGCCAGCAGTGGGAGGCCGGCAGGGACCACCGGGGAGCTGTTTTTT
.,.,TRBJ1-3,TRBV28,CASRSEASRAGGNTIYF,TGTGCCAGCAGGTCTGAGGCCTCTAGGGCGGGTGGAAACACCATATATTTT
.,.,TRBJ1-3,TRBV5-1,CASSLEPWNSGNTIYF,TGCGCCAGCAGCTTGGAACCGTGGAACTCTGGAAACACCATATATTTT
.,.,TRBJ2-3,TRBV6-5,CASNPGLVGDTQYF,TGTGCCAGCAACCCGGGGTTGGTGGGAGATACGCAGTATTTT